This entry describes one TCR beta chain. Its target is not known. This specimen comes from a study of blood T cells in healthy people across ages. Study-level background: About one barcoded beta molecule was captured per two T cells (by template switching).

Notes on the study in general: Estimates of total diversity, which came from one million sequenced T cells, were considered to be underestimates.

PCR was performed a second time for 7 to 11 cycles using a sample-barcoded 5' primer and a J-beta primer mix. TCRdb itself ran the 5' RACE reads through MiXCR, one entry per CDR3 protein. The sample has 1.8 million or so distinct CDR3 sequences, 35% to 50% seen once; the top ten hold about 21%. This clonotype was sampled from a human donor in good health. Source material: blood.

DNA for the CDR3: TGCGCCAGCAGCCAAGTTTCCGAACATGGCTACACCTTC. Amino acid sequence: CASSQVSEHGYTF. The V and J genes are TRBV4-1 and TRBJ1-2; no clear D gene. The V end was cut by 1 base, the J end by 6 bases, with 9 bases between. This CDR3 is built from 13 residues. Germline CDR1 reads MGHRA; CDR2 reads YSYEKL.